This T cell receptor beta chain emerged from a study of beta chain features in type 1 diabetes. Whole-study findings and limits: Amplification by PCR could prefer shorter templates, with the same effect in patients and controls. Sampled from patients, naive, central memory and Treg TCRB repertoires appeared more similar than those sampled from healthy donors. Shorter TCRB CDR3s, moderately but significantly so, were found in Type 1 diabetes patients in all four CD4+ subsets.

The whole isolated RNA underwent reverse transcription, so sequencing captured expressed TCRB transcripts. Assay used: immunoSEQ multiplex PCR; TCRdb lists only in-frame clones, some missing. The sample shows hundreds of thousands of clones, roughly an eighth of them seen only once. Sorting that relied on CD45RO/CCR7/CD25/CD127/CD95/CD27 yielded CD4+ naive, central memory, regulatory and stem cell-like memory cells. Concerning this clone itself: Antigen: not known.

This CDR3 has 14 residues. V gave up 1 base and J gave up 7 bases, with 13 bases separating them. Germline CDR1 is SGHNT and CDR2 is YENEEA. The source material was naive CD4+ T cells from blood. The J gene is TRBJ1-2, the V gene TRBV11-3; no clear D. This TCR came from a man between 18 and 35 years old with type 1 diabetes. CDR3 loop: CASSLAPDYAGYTF. The CDR3 region has the DNA TGTGCCAGCAGCTTAGCTCCGGATTATGCTGGCTACACCTTC.